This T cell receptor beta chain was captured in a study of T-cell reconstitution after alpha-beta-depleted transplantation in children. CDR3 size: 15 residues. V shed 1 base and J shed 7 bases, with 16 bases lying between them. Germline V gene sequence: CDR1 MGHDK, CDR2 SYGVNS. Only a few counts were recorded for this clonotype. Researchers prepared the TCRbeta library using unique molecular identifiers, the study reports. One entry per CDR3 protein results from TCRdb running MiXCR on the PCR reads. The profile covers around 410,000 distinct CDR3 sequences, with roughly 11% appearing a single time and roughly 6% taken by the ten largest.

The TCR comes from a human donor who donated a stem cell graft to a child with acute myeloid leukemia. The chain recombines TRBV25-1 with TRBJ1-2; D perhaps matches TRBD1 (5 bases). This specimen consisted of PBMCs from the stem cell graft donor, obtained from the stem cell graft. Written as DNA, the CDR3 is TGTGCCAGCAGTGAATTTGTCCAGGGCGGGAGTGGCTACACCTTC. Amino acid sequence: CASSEFVQGGSGYTF.